This T cell receptor beta chain was captured by sequencing in a study of glioma-infiltrating T cells. The table lists this clonotype with many counts. Its antigen is currently unknown. Amplification of TCR alpha and beta CDR3 regions from RNA used iRepertoire nested multiplex PCR. TCRdb reanalysed the multiplex PCR reads using MiXCR and keeps one entry per CDR3 protein. There are 110,000 or so distinct CDR3 sequences in the sample; about 25% occur only once, and about 30% lies in the top ten. Study-wide results and caveats: Tissue and blood shared very few CDR3 sequences.

Germline V gives CDR1 MNHNS, CDR2 SASEGT. V lost 6 bases, J lost 3 bases, and 6 bases stayed unmatched. CDR3 length: 14 residues. The TCR sequence derives from a human donor with low-grade glioma or glioblastoma, undergoing nonglioma brain surgery, or in good health (not recorded which). The rearrangement links TRBV6-1 to TRBJ2-7; 9 bases fit TRBD1. Material for sequencing was glioma tissue, nonneoplastic brain tissue, or PBMCs (not recorded which). This chain's CDR3 is CASSPYRGLYEQYF. The CDR3 DNA reads as TGTGCCAGCAGCCCTTACAGGGGGCTCTACGAGCAGTACTTC.